The T cell receptor beta chain under discussion was sequenced for a study of a mutant IDH1 vaccine in newly diagnosed glioma. The method was immunoSEQ multiplex PCR; TCRdb's version includes in-frame clones alone and lacks a portion of them. Of about 25,000 clones in the sample, 65% to 85% are singletons; the top ten hold more than 9%. Notes on this clone: The antigen remains unidentified.

Germline loops: CDR1 KGHSH, CDR2 LQKENI. This CDR3 comprises 14 residues. Trimming removed 0 bases from V and 6 bases from J, with 9 bases in between. Time point here: week 5, during vaccination. Every single dose of the vaccine, 300 ug of mutant IDH1 20-mer peptide, came with topical imiquimod. V and J are TRBV18 and TRBJ2-1, with a possible D match to TRBD1 (5 bases). The sample in question was PBMCs, obtained from a glioma patient whose treatment included an IDH1 peptide vaccine. The receptor comes from a man aged 40-50 years with glioma. Written as DNA, the CDR3 is TGTGCCAGCTCACCACCGTCAGGGCTCAATGAGCAGTTCTTC. Residues: CASSPPSGLNEQFF.